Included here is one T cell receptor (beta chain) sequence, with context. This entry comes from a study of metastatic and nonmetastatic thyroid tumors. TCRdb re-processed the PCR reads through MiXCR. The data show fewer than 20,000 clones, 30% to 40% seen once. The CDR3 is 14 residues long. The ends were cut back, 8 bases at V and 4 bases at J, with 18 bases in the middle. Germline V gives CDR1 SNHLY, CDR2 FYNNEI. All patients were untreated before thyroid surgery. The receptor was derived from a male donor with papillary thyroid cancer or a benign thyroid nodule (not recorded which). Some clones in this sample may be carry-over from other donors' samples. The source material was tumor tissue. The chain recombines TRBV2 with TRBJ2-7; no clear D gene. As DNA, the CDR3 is TGTGCCAGCCGTTTAGAGTGCGGTAGTTACGAGCAGTACTTC. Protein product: CASRLECGSYEQYF. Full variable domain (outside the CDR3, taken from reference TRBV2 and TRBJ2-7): EPEVTQTPSHQVTQMGQEVILRCVPISNHLYFYWYRQILGQKVEFLVSFYNNEISEKSEIFDDQFSVERPDGSNFTLKIRSTKLEDSAMYFCASRLECGSYEQYFGPGTRLTVT.